The present TCR beta chain was sequenced within a study of blood T cell repertoires in COVID-19. Study-level information: Acute and convalescent COVID-19 samples came from the United States, Italy and Spain. Nucleic acid was either cDNA or gDNA, and it came from T cells, B-cell-depleted T cells, or PBMCs.

Sequencing used immunoSEQ multiplex PCR; TCRdb keeps in-frame clones, though not all of them. Among some 170,000 clones listed, 80% to 85% were seen once. The CDR3 contains 12 residues. Trimming took 4 bases from V and 11 from J, leaving 13 bases between them. Germline loops: CDR1 SGHNT, CDR2 YYREEE (reference sequence). This clonotype was sampled from a woman between 40 and 55 years old with COVID-19, enrolled during active disease. The chain combines TRBV5-4 with TRBJ2-1, with D possibly TRBD1 on 6 matching bases. The sequenced sample was peripheral blood. In DNA form, the CDR3 reads TGTGCCAGCAGCGATCTGGACAGACAGCAGTTCTTC. It yields the protein CASSDLDRQQFF.